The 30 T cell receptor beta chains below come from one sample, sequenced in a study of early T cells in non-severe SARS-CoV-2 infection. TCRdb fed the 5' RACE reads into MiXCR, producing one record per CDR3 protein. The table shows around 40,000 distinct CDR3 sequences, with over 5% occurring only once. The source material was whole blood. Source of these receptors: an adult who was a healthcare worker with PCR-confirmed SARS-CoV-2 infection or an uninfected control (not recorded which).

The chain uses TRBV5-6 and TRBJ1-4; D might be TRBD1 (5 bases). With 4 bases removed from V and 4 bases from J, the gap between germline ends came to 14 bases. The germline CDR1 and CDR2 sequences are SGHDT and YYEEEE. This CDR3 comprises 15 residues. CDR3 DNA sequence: TGTGCCAGCAGCCCTACCGGGACTAATAATGAAAAACTGTTTTTT. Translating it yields CASSPTGTNNEKLFF.

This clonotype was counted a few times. CDR3 bases: TGCGCCAGCAGCCAAGAGGGGTACGCGAACTATGGCTACACCTTC. Translating it yields CASSQEGYANYGYTF. The chain combines TRBV4-1 with TRBJ1-2, with unresolved D. There are 15 residues in the CDR3. The V gene lost 0 bases and the J gene lost 2 bases, with 10 bases spanning the gap. Per the germline V gene, CDR1 is MGHRA and CDR2 is YSYEKL.

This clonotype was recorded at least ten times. Here the CDR3 DNA reads TGTGCCAGCAGCCAAACACAGGGGCGGTTCGGCTACACCTTC. Translating gives CASSQTQGRFGYTF. The V and J genes are TRBV6-2 or TRBV6-3 and TRBJ1-2, with TRBD1 matching over 7 bases. This CDR3 comprises 14 residues. CDR1 is MNHEY and CDR2 is SVGEGT in the germline V gene. V was clipped by 6 bases and J by 8 bases; unmatched bases: 12.

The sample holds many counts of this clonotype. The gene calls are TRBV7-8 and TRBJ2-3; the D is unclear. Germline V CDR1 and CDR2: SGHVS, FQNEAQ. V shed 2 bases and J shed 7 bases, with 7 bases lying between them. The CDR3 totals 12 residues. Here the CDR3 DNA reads TGTGCCAGCAGCTTAAGGTCAAATACGCAGTATTTT. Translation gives CASSLRSNTQYF.

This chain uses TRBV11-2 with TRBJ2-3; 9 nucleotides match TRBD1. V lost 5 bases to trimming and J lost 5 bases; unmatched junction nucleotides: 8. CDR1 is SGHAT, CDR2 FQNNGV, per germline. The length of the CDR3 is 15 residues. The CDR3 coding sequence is TGTGCCAGCAGCCCCTTGGGACAGGGAAGAGATACGCAGTATTTT. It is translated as CASSPLGQGRDTQYF. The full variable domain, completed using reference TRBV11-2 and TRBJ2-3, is EAGVAQSPRYKIIEKRQSVAFWCNPISGHATLYWYQQILGQGPKLLIQFQNNGVVDDSQLPKDRFSAERLKGVDSTLKIQPAKLEDSAVYLCASSPLGQGRDTQYFGPGTRLTVL.

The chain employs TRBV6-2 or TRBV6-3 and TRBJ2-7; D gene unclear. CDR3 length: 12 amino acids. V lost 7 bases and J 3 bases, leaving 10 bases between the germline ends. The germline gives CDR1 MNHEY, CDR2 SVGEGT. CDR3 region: CASTSLGYEQYF. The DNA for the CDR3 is TGTGCCAGCACGTCATTGGGCTACGAGCAGTACTTC.

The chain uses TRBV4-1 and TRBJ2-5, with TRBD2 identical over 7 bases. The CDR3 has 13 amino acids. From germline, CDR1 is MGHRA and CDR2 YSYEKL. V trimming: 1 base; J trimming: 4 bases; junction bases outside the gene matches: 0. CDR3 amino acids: CASSQAGGETQYF. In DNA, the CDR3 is TGCGCCAGCAGCCAAGCGGGAGGAGAGACCCAGTACTTC.

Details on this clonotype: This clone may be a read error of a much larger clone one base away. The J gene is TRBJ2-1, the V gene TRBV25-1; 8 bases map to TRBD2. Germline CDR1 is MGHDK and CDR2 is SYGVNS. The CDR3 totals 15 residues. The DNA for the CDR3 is TGTGCCAACAGTGTGGAGCGGGAGAAATACAATGAGCAGTTCTTC. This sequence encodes CANSVEREKYNEQFF.

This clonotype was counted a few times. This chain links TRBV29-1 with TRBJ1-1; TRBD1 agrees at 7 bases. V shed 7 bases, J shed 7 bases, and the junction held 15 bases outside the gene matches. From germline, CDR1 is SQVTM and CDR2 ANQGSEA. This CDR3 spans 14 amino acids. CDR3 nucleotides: TGCAGCGCTTCCAGGGGGGCAGCTGCCAATGAAGCTTTCTTT. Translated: CSASRGAAANEAFF.

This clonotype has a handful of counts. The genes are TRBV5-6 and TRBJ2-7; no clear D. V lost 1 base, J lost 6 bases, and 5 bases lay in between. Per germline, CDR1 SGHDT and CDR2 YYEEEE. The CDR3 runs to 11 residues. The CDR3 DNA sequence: TGTGCCAGCAGCTTGTTCACCGAGCAGTACTTC. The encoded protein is CASSLFTEQYF.

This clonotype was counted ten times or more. The CDR3 DNA sequence: TGTGCCAGCAGTTTCTTTTCCGAAGCTTTCTTT. This sequence encodes CASSFFSEAFF. This chain connects TRBV28 to TRBJ1-1; D remains ambiguous. The CDR3 has 11 residues. Trimming removed 3 bases from V and 8 bases from J, with 7 bases in between. Looked up from germline, CDR1 is MDHEN and CDR2 is SYDVKM.

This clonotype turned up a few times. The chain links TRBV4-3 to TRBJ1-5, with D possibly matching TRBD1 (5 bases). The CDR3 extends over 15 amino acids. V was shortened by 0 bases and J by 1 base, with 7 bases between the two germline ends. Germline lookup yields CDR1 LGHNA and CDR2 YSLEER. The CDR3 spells CASSQDWGSNQPQHF. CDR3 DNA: TGCGCCAGCAGCCAAGATTGGGGCAGCAATCAGCCCCAGCATTTT.

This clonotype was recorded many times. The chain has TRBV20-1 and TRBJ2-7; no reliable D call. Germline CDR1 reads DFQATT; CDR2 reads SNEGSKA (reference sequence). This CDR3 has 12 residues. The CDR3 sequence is CGVGQVYYEQYF. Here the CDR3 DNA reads TGCGGGGTCGGGCAGGTTTACTACGAGCAGTACTTC.

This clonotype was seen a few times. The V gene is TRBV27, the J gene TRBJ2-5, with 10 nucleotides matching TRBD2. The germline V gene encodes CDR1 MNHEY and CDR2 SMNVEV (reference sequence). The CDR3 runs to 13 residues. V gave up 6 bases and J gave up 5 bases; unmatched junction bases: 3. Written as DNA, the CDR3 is TGTGCCAGCAGACTAGCGGGGCTTGAGACCCAGTACTTC. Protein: CASRLAGLETQYF.

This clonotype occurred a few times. CDR3 protein: CASSLVSGYEQYF. The CDR3, as DNA: TGTGCCAGCAGCTTGGTGTCGGGATACGAGCAGTACTTC. The rearrangement joins TRBV5-6 to TRBJ2-7; TRBD2 is a possible D gene (5 bases). The CDR3 runs 13 residues. Germline V lookup: CDR1 SGHDT, CDR2 YYEEEE. V shed 0 bases and J shed 4 bases, with 8 bases lying between them. The variable domain in full, with the rest retrieved from reference TRBV5-6 and TRBJ2-7, is DAGVTQSPTHLIKTRGQQVTLRCSPKSGHDTVSWYQQALGQGPQFIFQYYEEEERQRGNFPDRFSGHQFPNYSSELNVNALLLGDSALYLCASSLVSGYEQYFGPGTRLTVT.

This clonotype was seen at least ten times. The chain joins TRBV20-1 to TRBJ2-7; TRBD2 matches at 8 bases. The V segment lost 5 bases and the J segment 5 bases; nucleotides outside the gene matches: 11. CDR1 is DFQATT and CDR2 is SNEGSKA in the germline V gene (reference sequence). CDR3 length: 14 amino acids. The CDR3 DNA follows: TGCAGTGCTTCCGGGACTAGTCAAATCGACGAGCAGTACTTC. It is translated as CSASGTSQIDEQYF.

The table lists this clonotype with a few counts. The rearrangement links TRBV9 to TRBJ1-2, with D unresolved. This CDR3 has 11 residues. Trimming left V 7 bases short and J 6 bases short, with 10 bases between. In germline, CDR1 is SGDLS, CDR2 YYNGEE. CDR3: CASGGYNGYTF. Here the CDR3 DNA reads TGTGCCAGCGGTGGGTACAATGGCTACACCTTC.

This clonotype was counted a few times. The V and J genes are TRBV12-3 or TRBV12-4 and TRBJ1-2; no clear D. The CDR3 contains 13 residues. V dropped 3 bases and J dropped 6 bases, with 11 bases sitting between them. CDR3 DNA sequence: TGTGCCAGCAGTTTTCCCGCAGGCGATGGCTACACCTTC. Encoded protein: CASSFPAGDGYTF.

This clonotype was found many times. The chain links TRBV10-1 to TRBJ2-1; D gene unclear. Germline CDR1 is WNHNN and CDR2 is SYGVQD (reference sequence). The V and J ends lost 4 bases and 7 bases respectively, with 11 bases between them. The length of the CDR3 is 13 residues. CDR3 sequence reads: CASSASMGNEQFF. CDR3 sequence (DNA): TGCGCCAGCAGTGCCAGCATGGGGAATGAGCAGTTCTTC.

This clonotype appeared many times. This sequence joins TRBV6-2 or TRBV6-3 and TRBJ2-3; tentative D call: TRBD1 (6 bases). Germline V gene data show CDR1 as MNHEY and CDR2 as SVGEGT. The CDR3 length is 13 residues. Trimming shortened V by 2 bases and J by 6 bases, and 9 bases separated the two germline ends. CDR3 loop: CASSYADRDTQYF. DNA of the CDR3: TGTGCCAGCAGTTACGCCGACAGGGATACGCAGTATTTT.

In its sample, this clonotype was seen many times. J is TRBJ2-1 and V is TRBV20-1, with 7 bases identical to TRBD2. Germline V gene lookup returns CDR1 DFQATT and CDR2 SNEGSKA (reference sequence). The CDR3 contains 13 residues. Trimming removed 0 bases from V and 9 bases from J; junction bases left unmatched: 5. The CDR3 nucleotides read TGCAGTGCTAGAGAGCGGGAGCTGGGTGAGCAGTTCTTC. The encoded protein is CSARERELGEQFF.

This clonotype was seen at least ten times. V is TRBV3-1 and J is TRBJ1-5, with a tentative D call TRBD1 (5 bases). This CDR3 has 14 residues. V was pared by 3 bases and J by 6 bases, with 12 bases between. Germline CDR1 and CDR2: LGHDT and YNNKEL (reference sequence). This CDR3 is CASSHGGFGQPQHF. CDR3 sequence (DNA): TGTGCCAGCAGCCATGGGGGTTTTGGTCAGCCCCAGCATTTT.

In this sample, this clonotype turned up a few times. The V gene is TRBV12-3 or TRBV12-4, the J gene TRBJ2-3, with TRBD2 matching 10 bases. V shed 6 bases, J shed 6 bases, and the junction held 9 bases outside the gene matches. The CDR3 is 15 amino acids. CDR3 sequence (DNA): TGTGCCAGCAGGCTACTAGCGGGATTACCGGATACGCAGTATTTT. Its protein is CASRLLAGLPDTQYF.

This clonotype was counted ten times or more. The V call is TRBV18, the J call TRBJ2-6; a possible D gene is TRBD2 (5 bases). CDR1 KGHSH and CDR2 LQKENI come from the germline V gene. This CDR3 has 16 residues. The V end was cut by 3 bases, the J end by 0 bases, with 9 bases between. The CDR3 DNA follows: TGTGCCAGCTCACCTAAGGGAGTCTCTGGGGCCAACGTCCTGACTTTC. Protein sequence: CASSPKGVSGANVLTF.

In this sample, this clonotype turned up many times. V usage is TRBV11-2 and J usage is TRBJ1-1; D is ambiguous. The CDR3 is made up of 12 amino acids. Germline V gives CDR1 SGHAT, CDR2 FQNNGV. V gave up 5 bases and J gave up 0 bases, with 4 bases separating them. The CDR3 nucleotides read TGTGCCAGCAGCATGGTGAACACTGAAGCTTTCTTT. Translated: CASSMVNTEAFF.

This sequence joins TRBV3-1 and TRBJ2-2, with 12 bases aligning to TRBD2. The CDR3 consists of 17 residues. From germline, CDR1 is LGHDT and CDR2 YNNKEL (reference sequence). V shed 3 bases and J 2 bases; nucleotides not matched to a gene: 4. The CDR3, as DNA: TGTGCCAGCAGCCAGACTAGCGGGAGTGTCAACACCGGGGAGCTGTTTTTT. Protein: CASSQTSGSVNTGELFF.

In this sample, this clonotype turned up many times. The CDR3 region has the DNA TGTGCCAGCAGTTTGGGGGGGTCACCCTACGAGCAGTACTTC. Translated: CASSLGGSPYEQYF. The chain joins TRBV27 to TRBJ2-7, with 7 bases matching TRBD2. This CDR3 has 14 amino acids. V lost 3 bases, J lost 2 bases, and 4 bases stayed unmatched. Germline lookup yields CDR1 MNHEY and CDR2 SMNVEV (reference sequence).

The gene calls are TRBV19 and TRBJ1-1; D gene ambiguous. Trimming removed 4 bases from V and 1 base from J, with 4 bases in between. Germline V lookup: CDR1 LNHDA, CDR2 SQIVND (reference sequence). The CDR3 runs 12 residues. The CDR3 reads CASSNRNTEAFF. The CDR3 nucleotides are TGTGCCAGTAGTAACAGGAACACTGAAGCTTTCTTT.

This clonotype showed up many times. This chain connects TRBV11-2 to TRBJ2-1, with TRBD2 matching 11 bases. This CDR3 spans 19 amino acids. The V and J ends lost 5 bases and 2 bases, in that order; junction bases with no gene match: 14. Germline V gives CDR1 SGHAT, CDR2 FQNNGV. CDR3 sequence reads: CASSPSLAGVDQAYNEQFF. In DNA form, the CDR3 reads TGTGCCAGCAGCCCATCACTAGCGGGAGTGGATCAGGCCTACAATGAGCAGTTCTTC.

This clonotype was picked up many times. The CDR3 here is CSAAPANTEAFF. The CDR3 DNA reads TGCAGTGCGGCCCCAGCGAACACTGAAGCTTTCTTT. The genes are TRBV20-1 and TRBJ1-1, with D hard to call. Trimming stripped 6 bases from V and 1 base from J, with 9 bases between. The V gene's germline CDR1 is DFQATT and CDR2 SNEGSKA (reference sequence). CDR3 size: 12 residues.